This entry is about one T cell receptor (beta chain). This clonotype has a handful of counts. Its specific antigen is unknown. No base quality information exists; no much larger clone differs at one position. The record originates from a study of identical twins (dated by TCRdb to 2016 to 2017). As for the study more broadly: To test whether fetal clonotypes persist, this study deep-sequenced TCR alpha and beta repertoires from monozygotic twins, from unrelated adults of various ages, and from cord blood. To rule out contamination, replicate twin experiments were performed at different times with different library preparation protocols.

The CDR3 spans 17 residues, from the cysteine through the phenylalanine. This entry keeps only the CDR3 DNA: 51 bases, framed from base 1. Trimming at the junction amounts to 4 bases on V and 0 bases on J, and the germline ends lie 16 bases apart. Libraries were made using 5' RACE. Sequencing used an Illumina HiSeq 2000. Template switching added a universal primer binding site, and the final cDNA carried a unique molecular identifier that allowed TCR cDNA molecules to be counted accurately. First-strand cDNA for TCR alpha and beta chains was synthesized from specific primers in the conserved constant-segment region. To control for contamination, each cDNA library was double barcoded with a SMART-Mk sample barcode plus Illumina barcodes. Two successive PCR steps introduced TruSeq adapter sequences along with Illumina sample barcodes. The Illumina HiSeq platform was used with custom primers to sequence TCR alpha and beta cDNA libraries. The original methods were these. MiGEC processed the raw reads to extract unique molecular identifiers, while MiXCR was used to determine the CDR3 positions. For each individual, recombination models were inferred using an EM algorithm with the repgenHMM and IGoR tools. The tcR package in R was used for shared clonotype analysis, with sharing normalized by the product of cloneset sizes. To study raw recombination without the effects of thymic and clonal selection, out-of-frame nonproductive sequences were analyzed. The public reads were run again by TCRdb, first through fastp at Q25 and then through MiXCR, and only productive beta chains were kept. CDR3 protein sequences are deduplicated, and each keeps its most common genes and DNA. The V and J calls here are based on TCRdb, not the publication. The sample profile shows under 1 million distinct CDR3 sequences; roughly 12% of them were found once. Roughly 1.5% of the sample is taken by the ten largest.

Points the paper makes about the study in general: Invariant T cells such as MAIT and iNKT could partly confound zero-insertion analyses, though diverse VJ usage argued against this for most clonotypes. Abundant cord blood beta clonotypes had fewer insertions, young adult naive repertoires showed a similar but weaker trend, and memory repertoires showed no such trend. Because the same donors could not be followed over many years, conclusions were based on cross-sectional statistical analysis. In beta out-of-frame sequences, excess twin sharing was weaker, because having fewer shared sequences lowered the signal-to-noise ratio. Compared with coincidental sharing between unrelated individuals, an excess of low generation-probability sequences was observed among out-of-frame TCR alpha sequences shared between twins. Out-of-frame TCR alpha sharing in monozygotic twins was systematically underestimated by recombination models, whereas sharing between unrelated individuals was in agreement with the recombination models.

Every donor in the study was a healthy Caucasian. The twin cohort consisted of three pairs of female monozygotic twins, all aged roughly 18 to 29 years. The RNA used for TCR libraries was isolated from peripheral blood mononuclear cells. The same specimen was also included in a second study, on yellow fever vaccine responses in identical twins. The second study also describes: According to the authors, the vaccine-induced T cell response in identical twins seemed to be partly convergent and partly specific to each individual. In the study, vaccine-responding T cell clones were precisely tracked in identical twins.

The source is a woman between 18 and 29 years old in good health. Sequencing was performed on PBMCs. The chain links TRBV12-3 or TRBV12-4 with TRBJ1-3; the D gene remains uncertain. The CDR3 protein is CASSSGYGGFSGNTIYF. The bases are TGTGCCAGCAGTTCCGGTTATGGCGGATTCTCTGGAAACACCATATATTTT.